The clone carrying this T cell receptor beta chain was detected many times. Time point in this sample: after trial treatment. Treatment reported: LDRT plus nivolumab, ipilimumab, low-dose cyclophosphamide and aspirin (RACIN trial). Eligible patients bore advanced solid tumors devoid of tumor-infiltrating lymphocytes. This specimen comes from a study of low-dose radiotherapy and immunotherapy resistance in tumors. About the study: At a dose of 200 mg/m2, intravenous cyclophosphamide was given every two weeks, one day before radiation and immunotherapy. Daily intake of oral aspirin 300 mg by patients lasted four cycles and began on cycle 1 day 1.

Alpha and beta chains were covered, as first-strand cDNA relied on TRAV- and TRBV-specific primers. A roughly 20-cycle PCR with a constant-region primer and V-primer adapter amplified TCRs. Amplification (by in vitro transcription) was performed on isolated mRNA. TCRdb analysed the reads with MiXCR anew, one entry per CDR3 protein. This table holds approximately 100,000 distinct CDR3 sequences, around 21% found once. CDR3 length: 15 amino acids. Germline V gene sequence: CDR1 SGHVS, CDR2 FNYEAQ. The ends lost 1 base at V and 3 bases at J; junction bases unmatched: 4. Sequencing was performed on PBMCs, taken after low-dose radiotherapy plus immunotherapy. The receptor was derived from a male donor with prostate cancer. The chain links TRBV7-6 to TRBJ2-3; TRBD1 matches 7 bases. CDR3 in DNA: TGTGCCAGCAGCTTAGGGATACAGGGGACAGATACGCAGTATTTT. Amino acid sequence: CASSLGIQGTDTQYF.